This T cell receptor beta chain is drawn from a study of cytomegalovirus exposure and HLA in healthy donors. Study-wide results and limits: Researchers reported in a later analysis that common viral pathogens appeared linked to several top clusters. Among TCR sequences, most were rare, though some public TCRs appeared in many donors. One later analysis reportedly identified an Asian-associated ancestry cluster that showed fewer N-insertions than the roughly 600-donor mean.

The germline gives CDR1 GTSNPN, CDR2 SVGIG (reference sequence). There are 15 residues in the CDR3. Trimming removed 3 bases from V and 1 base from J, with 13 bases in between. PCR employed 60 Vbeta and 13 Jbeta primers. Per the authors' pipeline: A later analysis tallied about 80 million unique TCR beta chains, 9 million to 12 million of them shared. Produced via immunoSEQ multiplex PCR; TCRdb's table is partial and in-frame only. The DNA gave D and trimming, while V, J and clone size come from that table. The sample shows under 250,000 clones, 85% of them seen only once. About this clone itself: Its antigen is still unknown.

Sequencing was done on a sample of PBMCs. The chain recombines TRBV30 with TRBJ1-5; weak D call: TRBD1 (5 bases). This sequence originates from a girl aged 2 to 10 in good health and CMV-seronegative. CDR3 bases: TGTGCCTGGAGGAGTAGGGGTGCAAGCAATCAGCCCCAGCATTTT. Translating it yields CAWRSRGASNQPQHF.